This TCR beta chain was observed in a study of early T cells in non-severe SARS-CoV-2 infection. Study background: Chains were unpaired, as sequencing was done on bulk RNA from unsorted whole blood.

Germline values: CDR1 LGHDT, CDR2 YNNKEL (reference sequence). The CDR3 spans 11 residues. With 1 base removed from V and 5 bases from J, the gap between germline ends came to 3 bases. Unique molecular identifiers tagged individual cDNA molecules. MiXCR, applied by TCRdb to the 5' RACE reads, yields one record per CDR3 protein. Of roughly 63,000 distinct CDR3 sequences in the sample, 13% were seen once. Sequenced material: whole blood. The chain combines TRBV3-1 with TRBJ2-7; D unresolved. The sequence was collected from an adult who was a healthcare worker with PCR-confirmed SARS-CoV-2 infection or an uninfected control (not recorded which). The CDR3 coding sequence is TGTGCCAGCAGCCAAGTTGACGAGCAGTACTTC. It codes for CASSQVDEQYF.